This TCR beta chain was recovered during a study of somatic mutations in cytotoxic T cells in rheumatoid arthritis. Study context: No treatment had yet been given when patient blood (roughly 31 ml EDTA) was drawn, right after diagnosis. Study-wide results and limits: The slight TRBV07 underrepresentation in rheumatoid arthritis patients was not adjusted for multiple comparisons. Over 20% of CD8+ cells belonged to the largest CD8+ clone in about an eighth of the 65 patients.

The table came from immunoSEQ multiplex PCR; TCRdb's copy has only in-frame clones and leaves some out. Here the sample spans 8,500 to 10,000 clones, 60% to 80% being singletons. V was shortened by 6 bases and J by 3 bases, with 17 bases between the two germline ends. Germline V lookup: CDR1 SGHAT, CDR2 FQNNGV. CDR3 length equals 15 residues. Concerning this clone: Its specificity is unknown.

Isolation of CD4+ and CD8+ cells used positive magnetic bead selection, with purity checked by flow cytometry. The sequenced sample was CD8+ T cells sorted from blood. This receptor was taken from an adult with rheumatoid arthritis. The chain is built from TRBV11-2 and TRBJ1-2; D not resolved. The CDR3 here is CASRLLAGRDYGYTF. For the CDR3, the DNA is TGTGCCAGCAGGCTCCTTGCTGGGAGGGACTATGGCTACACCTTC. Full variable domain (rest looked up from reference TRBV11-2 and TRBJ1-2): EAGVAQSPRYKIIEKRQSVAFWCNPISGHATLYWYQQILGQGPKLLIQFQNNGVVDDSQLPKDRFSAERLKGVDSTLKIQPAKLEDSAVYLCASRLLAGRDYGYTFGSGTRLTVV.